The rows below give T cell receptor beta chains drawn from one sample of a study of beta chain features in type 1 diabetes. The repertoire was sequenced with immunoSEQ multiplex PCR; TCRdb's copy has only in-frame clones and lacks some. In the table there are about 410,000 clones, approximately 15% of which are singletons. Input material: naive CD4+ T cells from blood. These receptors originate from a man aged 30-40 years in good health. The CDR3 runs from the conserved cysteine through the conserved F or W. Each record gives: J gene, V gene, clone size, D gene, CDR3 protein, CDR3 DNA. A D gene is named only where the DNA matches it firmly. Size values are once, few and many counts, or a class for expanded clones, and some rows have none.

>TRBJ1-2|TRBV29-1|-|-
CSARAGAVLNYGYTF
TGCAGCGCCCGTGCGGGAGCCGTCTTAAACTATGGCTACACCTTC
>TRBJ2-1|TRBV7-8|-|-
CASSLGHATRESNEQFF
TGTGCCAGCAGCTTAGGGCATGCGACTAGGGAGTCCAATGAGCAGTTCTTC
>TRBJ2-6|TRBV6-5|-|-
CASSSTPGAGANVLTF
TGTGCCAGCAGTTCGACGCCAGGGGCTGGGGCCAACGTCCTGACTTTC
>TRBJ1-1|TRBV29-1|-|-
CSAAVEKGRIFSEAFF
TGCAGCGCCGCCGTTGAAAAGGGACGGATATTCTCTGAAGCTTTCTTT
>TRBJ2-5|TRBV29-1|few|TRBD1
CSVGGTPGQTQETQYF
TGCAGCGTTGGAGGTACACCGGGACAGACACAAGAGACCCAGTACTTC
>TRBJ2-2|TRBV7-3|-|-
CASSLRPFANTGELFF
TGTGCCAGCAGCTTAAGGCCGTTCGCGAACACCGGGGAGCTGTTTTTT
>TRBJ2-2|TRBV4-3|few|TRBD2
CASSQELAVTGELFF
TGCGCCAGCAGCCAAGAGCTAGCGGTTACCGGGGAGCTGTTTTTT
>TRBJ2-1|TRBV14|few|TRBD1
CASSPDRGGEQFF
TGTGCCAGCAGCCCGGACAGGGGCGGTGAGCAGTTCTTC
>TRBJ2-5|TRBV30|few|-
CAWSATSGETQYF
TGTGCCTGGAGCGCAACCAGCGGAGAGACCCAGTACTTC
>TRBJ2-3|TRBV29-1|few|TRBD1
CSVEGTESTDTQYF
TGCAGCGTTGAGGGGACAGAGAGCACAGATACGCAGTATTTT
>TRBJ2-5|TRBV30|-|-
CAWSPRANFPTQYF
TGTGCCTGGAGTCCCCGGGCTAACTTTCCGACCCAGTACTTC
>TRBJ2-5|TRBV15|-|-
CATSRPQETQYF
TGTGCCACCAGCAGACCCCAAGAGACCCAGTACTTC
>TRBJ2-3|TRBV11-3|-|-
CASSFAMLAARRSTDTQYF
TGTGCCAGCAGCTTCGCGATGTTAGCCGCTCGCAGAAGCACAGATACGCAGTATTTT
>TRBJ2-1|TRBV7-2|-|-
CASSLNPQGYYNEQFF
TGTGCCAGCAGCTTAAATCCACAGGGATACTACAATGAGCAGTTCTTC
>TRBJ1-2|TRBV19|-|-
CASSMDYGYTF
TGTGCCAGTAGTATGGACTATGGCTACACCTTC
>TRBJ2-3|TRBV15|many|-
CATSGAGAADTQYF
TGTGCCACCAGCGGCGCGGGGGCGGCAGATACGCAGTATTTT
>TRBJ2-1|TRBV11-3|-|TRBD2
CASSLTRLAEKRNEQFF
TGTGCCAGCAGCTTGACACGACTAGCGGAGAAACGGAATGAGCAGTTCTTC
>TRBJ2-3|TRBV7-6|-|-
CASNRGAAAPDTQYF
TGTGCCAGCAACAGAGGGGCAGCTGCCCCAGATACGCAGTATTTT
>TRBJ2-3|TRBV5-4|few|-
CASSGFTTDTQYF
TGTGCCAGCAGCGGCTTTACCACAGATACGCAGTATTTT
>TRBJ2-5|TRBV7-8|-|TRBD2
CASSFGLAGSQETQYF
TGTGCCAGCAGCTTTGGACTAGCGGGGTCCCAAGAGACCCAGTACTTC
>TRBJ2-2|TRBV29-1|-|-
CSVEKGVTGELFF
TGCAGCGTTGAGAAGGGAGTCACCGGGGAGCTGTTTTTT
>TRBJ1-1|TRBV6-5|-|-
CASRIRGVDTEAFF
TGTGCCAGCAGAATTCGGGGGGTCGACACTGAAGCTTTCTTT
>TRBJ2-4|TRBV27|few|TRBD2
CASRGLAGVGGAKNIQYF
TGTGCCAGCAGGGGACTAGCGGGAGTGGGTGGGGCCAAAAACATTCAGTACTTC
>TRBJ2-5|TRBV5-1|-|-
CASSEGVGTQYF
TGCGCCAGCAGCGAGGGGGTCGGGACCCAGTACTTC
>TRBJ2-1|TRBV4-1|-|TRBD2
CASSQPLAGVKNEQFF
TGCGCCAGCAGCCAGCCACTAGCGGGAGTAAAAAATGAGCAGTTCTTC
>TRBJ2-5|TRBV13|-|-
CASSLGLGEQETQYF
TGTGCCAGCAGCTTAGGCCTGGGCGAGCAAGAGACCCAGTACTTC
>TRBJ2-7|TRBV18|few|-
CASSTISGGPNYEQYF
TGTGCCAGCTCTACAATCTCTGGGGGCCCGAACTACGAGCAGTACTTC
>TRBJ2-6|TRBV18|few|-
CASSQQGSGANVLTF
TGTGCCAGCTCACAACAGGGCTCTGGGGCCAACGTCCTGACTTTC
>TRBJ2-1|TRBV4-1|once|-
CASSQPNLARGLNEQFF
TGCGCCAGCAGCCAACCCAACCTAGCGAGGGGGCTCAATGAGCAGTTCTTC
>TRBJ2-1|TRBV7-6|-|TRBD2
CASSPGLAGGRYNEQFF
TGTGCCAGCAGCCCGGGACTAGCGGGAGGGCGCTACAATGAGCAGTTCTTC
>TRBJ1-1|TRBV4-3|few|-
CASSHMGRGYGAFF
TGCGCCAGCAGCCATATGGGGCGCGGCTATGGAGCTTTCTTT
>TRBJ2-1|TRBV5-4|few|TRBD2
CASSLRLAALNEQFF
TGTGCCAGCAGCTTGAGACTAGCGGCCCTAAATGAGCAGTTCTTC
>TRBJ1-2|TRBV18|-|-
CASSPPSGTVNGYTF
TGTGCCAGCTCACCTCCCTCGGGGACTGTTAATGGCTACACCTTC
>TRBJ2-1|TRBV4-1|few|-
CASSQASYNEQFF
TGCGCCAGCAGCCAGGCCAGCTACAATGAGCAGTTCTTC
>TRBJ2-4|TRBV6-5|-|-
CASSYTSILAKNIQYF
TGTGCCAGCAGTTACACCAGTATTCTAGCCAAAAACATTCAGTACTTC
>TRBJ1-3|TRBV12-5|-|-
CASARNPVNTIYF
TGTGCTAGTGCCCGGAACCCTGTGAACACCATATATTTT
>TRBJ1-1|TRBV18|few|-
CASSPPTGNTEAFF
TGTGCCAGCTCACCCCCGACAGGGAACACTGAAGCTTTCTTT
>TRBJ2-3|TRBV11-3|-|TRBD2
CASSHIGLVGDTQYF
TGTGCCAGCAGCCACATCGGACTAGTTGGAGATACGCAGTATTTT
>TRBJ2-3|TRBV6-6|-|-
CASSSPSDPTQYF
TGTGCCAGCAGTTCCCCTAGCGATCCCACGCAGTATTTT
>TRBJ1-2|TRBV7-9|-|-
CASKATEGGYTF
TGTGCCAGCAAAGCGACAGAAGGCGGCTACACCTTC
>TRBJ2-6|TRBV19|-|TRBD2
CASSMRGTGANVLTF
TGTGCCAGTAGTATGCGGGGGACCGGGGCCAACGTCCTGACTTTC
>TRBJ2-7|TRBV18|few|-
CASSVQLGYEQYF
TGTGCCAGCTCCGTGCAGCTGGGATACGAGCAGTACTTC
>TRBJ1-2|TRBV19|few|-
CASTSAGYGYTF
TGTGCCAGCACCTCGGCAGGCTATGGCTACACCTTC
>TRBJ1-5|TRBV21-1|few|-
CASSTGTGMGALF
TGTGCCAGCAGCACCGGCACAGGGATGGGGGCCCTTTTT